This record looks at one T cell receptor beta chain sequence and its context. This record belongs to a study of T cell responses to AZD1222 COVID-19 vaccine. Method: immunoSEQ multiplex PCR; TCRdb's copy keeps in-frame clones and lacks some. Here the sample spans about 180,000 clones, roughly 94% being singletons. This CDR3 has 13 amino acids. Per the germline V gene, CDR1 is MNHEY and CDR2 is SVGAGI. The V end was cut by 7 bases, the J end by 1 base, with 10 bases between. Material: peripheral blood, obtained 28 days after the second AZD1222 dose. The sequence was collected from an adult who received the AZD1222 COVID-19 vaccine. The V gene is TRBV6-5, the J gene TRBJ1-2; D remains unclear. The CDR3 DNA reads TGTGCCAGCAAGGCCAGCTTTAACTATGGCTACACCTTC. It specifies CASKASFNYGYTF.